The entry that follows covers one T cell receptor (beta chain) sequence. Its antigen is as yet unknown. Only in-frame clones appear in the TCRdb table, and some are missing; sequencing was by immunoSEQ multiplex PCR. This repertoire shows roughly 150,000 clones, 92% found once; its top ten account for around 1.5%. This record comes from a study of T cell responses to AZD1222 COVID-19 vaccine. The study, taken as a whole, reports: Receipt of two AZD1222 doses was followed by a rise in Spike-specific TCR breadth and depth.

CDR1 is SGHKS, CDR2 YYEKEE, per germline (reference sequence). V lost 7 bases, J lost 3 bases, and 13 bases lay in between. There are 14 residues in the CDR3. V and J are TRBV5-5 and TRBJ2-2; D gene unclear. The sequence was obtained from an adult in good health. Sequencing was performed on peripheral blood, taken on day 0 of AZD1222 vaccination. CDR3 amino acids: CASHPGSYTGELFF. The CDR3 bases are TGTGCCAGCCATCCTGGGTCGTACACCGGGGAGCTGTTTTTT.